The 8 T cell receptor beta chains in this list originate from one sample, sequenced in a study of cytomegalovirus exposure and HLA in healthy donors. 13 Jbeta primers and 60 Vbeta primers were used for the PCR. The method was immunoSEQ multiplex PCR; TCRdb's version includes in-frame clones alone and lacks a portion of them. The table shows 130,000 or so clones, with roughly 77% occurring only once. The material sequenced was PBMCs. Every receptor here comes from a middle-aged man in good health and CMV-seronegative.

The V and J genes are TRBV5-8 and TRBJ2-2; D remains ambiguous. Germline V gives CDR1 SGHTS, CDR2 YDEGEE. The CDR3 is 17 amino acids. The germline V and J ends were trimmed by 0 bases and 4 bases, with 16 bases remaining between them. The CDR3 protein is CASSLGVVPRGTGELFF. The CDR3 nucleotides read TGTGCCAGCAGCTTGGGTGTAGTCCCAAGAGGCACCGGGGAGCTGTTTTTT.

The gene calls are TRBV5-1 and TRBJ1-4; 9 nucleotides agree with TRBD1. V was pared by 0 bases and J by 5 bases, with 2 bases of the junction left unmatched. This CDR3 is 15 amino acids long. Germline CDR1 and CDR2: SGHRS and YFSETQ. The CDR3 nucleotides read TGCGCCAGCAGCTTGGGGACAGGGGAGAATGAAAAACTGTTTTTT. It specifies CASSLGTGENEKLFF.

This sequence joins TRBV28 and TRBJ2-2; 10 bases match TRBD2. CDR1 is MDHEN and CDR2 is SYDVKM in the germline V gene. The CDR3 covers 16 residues. V lost 3 bases and J lost 4; bases outside the gene matches: 5. This CDR3 is CASSFRLAGATGELFF. The CDR3 DNA reads TGTGCCAGCAGTTTCCGTCTAGCGGGAGCCACCGGGGAGCTGTTTTTT.

This rearrangement joins TRBV19 to TRBJ1-2; the D is unclear. V was shortened by 5 bases and J by 5 bases, with 18 bases between the two germline ends. Germline CDR1 is LNHDA and CDR2 is SQIVND (reference sequence). CDR3 size: 15 residues. The CDR3 loop reads CASSPWPSGSYGYTF. The CDR3 DNA reads as TGTGCCAGTAGTCCATGGCCATCGGGAAGTTATGGCTACACCTTC.

This clone was counted only a few times. The genes are TRBV9 and TRBJ1-6, with 7 bases matching TRBD1. V shed 0 bases, J shed 10 bases, and the junction held 7 bases outside the gene matches. CDR3 size: 15 residues. Germline lookup yields CDR1 SGDLS and CDR2 YYNGEE. The CDR3 here is CASSVGDRHASPLHF. As DNA, the CDR3 is TGTGCCAGCAGCGTAGGGGACAGACATGCATCACCCCTCCACTTT. The variable domain in full, completed from reference TRBV9 and TRBJ1-6, reads DSGVTQTPKHLITATGQRVTLRCSPRSGDLSVYWYQQSLDQGLQFLIQYYNGEERAKGNILERFSAQQFPDLHSELNLSSLELGDSALYFCASSVGDRHASPLHFGNGTRLTVT.

This clone was seen just once. CDR3 sequence (DNA): TGCAGCCTTTTAACAGGCGGAGAGAACACTGAAGCTTTCTTT. Translating gives CSLLTGGENTEAFF. The chain recombines TRBV29-1 with TRBJ1-1; D possibly corresponds to TRBD1 (5 bases). Between the trimmed V and J ends, which lost 8 bases and 1 base, there was a span of 17 bases. This CDR3 is built from 14 residues. CDR1 and CDR2 from the germline V gene are SQVTM and ANQGSEA.

The chain uses TRBV6-5 and TRBJ1-4; D is unclear. This CDR3 has 15 residues. Germline V gives CDR1 MNHEY, CDR2 SVGAGI. V was trimmed by 5 bases and J by 1 base, leaving 11 bases between them. The CDR3 region is CASSPSTGTNEKLFF. CDR3 coding DNA: TGTGCCAGCAGTCCCTCGACGGGAACTAATGAAAAACTGTTTTTT.

The chain uses TRBV4-2 and TRBJ2-7, with 8 bases fitting TRBD1. Trimming at V came to 3 bases and at J to 5 bases, leaving 12 bases not matched to a gene. The CDR3 contains 16 residues. Germline CDR1 reads LGHNA; CDR2 reads YNFKEQ. The CDR3 DNA reads TGTGCCAGCAGCCACCGCCGATCAGGGGGCTCTGACGAGCAGTACTTC. Translation gives CASSHRRSGGSDEQYF.